These T cell receptor beta chains were read from a single sample in a study of OX40 agonist ivuxolimab in advanced cancers. Assay: immunoSEQ multiplex PCR; the TCRdb copy retains only in-frame clones and omits some. The sample records 70,000 or so clones, roughly 84% being singletons. Sequenced here: CD4+ or CD8+ T cells sorted from blood, sampled in a trial of the OX40 agonist ivuxolimab. Receptor source: an adult with an advanced solid tumor such as melanoma, head and neck, liver or kidney cancer. CDR3s include the opening cysteine and the closing phenylalanine or tryptophan. The D gene is left open where the match is weak. Clone sizes are given selectively: once, few, many, or a class where the clone is expanded.

clone_size d_call j_call v_call cdr3_aa cdr3_nt
. . TRBJ2-1 TRBV7-2 CASRRGGSPYNEQFF TGTGCCAGCAGGCGAGGGGGATCCCCCTACAATGAGCAGTTCTTC
. . TRBJ1-2 TRBV2 CASRPGYYGYTF TGTGCCAGTAGACCGGGATACTATGGCTACACCTTC
once TRBD1 TRBJ1-2 TRBV4-3 CASSLQTGSGGGYTF TGCGCCAGCAGCCTCCAGACAGGGAGTGGGGGTGGCTACACCTTC
. . TRBJ2-4 TRBV5-5 CASSLEVAKNIQYF TGTGCCAGCAGCTTGGAAGTAGCCAAAAACATTCAGTACTTC
. TRBD2 TRBJ2-2 TRBV2 CASRSSGGSDTGELFF TGTGCCAGCAGATCGAGCGGGGGTAGCGACACCGGGGAGCTGTTTTTT
. TRBD1 TRBJ2-2 TRBV10-1 CASGRQGNGELFF TGCGCCAGCGGAAGACAGGGAAACGGGGAGCTGTTTTTT
. TRBD1 TRBJ1-2 TRBV29-1 CSVETRDRSYGYTF TGCAGCGTTGAAACACGGGACAGGTCCTATGGCTACACCTTC
. . TRBJ2-7 TRBV2 CAGGRQGEGEQYF TGTGCCGGGGGGAGGCAGGGTGAAGGCGAGCAGTACTTC
. TRBD1 TRBJ1-2 TRBV4-1 CASSQGITGGWDGYTF TGCGCCAGCAGCCAAGGAATAACAGGGGGGTGGGATGGCTACACCTTC
few . TRBJ1-3 TRBV19 CASSRETGNTIYF TGTGCCAGTAGTAGGGAAACTGGAAACACCATATATTTT
. TRBD1 TRBJ1-1 TRBV7-2 CASSTGGGNTEAFF TGTGCCAGCAGCACAGGGGGGGGGAACACTGAAGCTTTCTTT
. . TRBJ2-5 TRBV18 CASSGQQETQYF TGTGCCAGCTCAGGGCAGCAAGAGACCCAGTACTTC
. TRBD1 TRBJ2-1 TRBV13 CASTLYLGTGLFF TGTGCCAGCACCCTATATCTGGGGACAGGTCTGTTCTTC
. TRBD2 TRBJ2-1 TRBV5-1 CASSLLAGGLTNEQFF TGCGCCAGCAGCTTATTAGCGGGGGGCCTTACAAATGAGCAGTTCTTC
. . TRBJ1-3 TRBV19 CASKPTTRFSGNTIYF TGTGCCAGTAAACCCACTACAAGGTTCTCTGGAAACACCATATATTTT
. TRBD1 TRBJ1-6 TRBV5-1 CASTYSTGGNSPLHF TGCGCCAGCACATATAGCACAGGGGGGAATTCACCCCTCCACTTT
. . TRBJ2-7 TRBV11-2 CASSLVSPYEQYF TGTGCCAGCAGCTTAGTCAGCCCCTACGAGCAGTACTTC
. TRBD2 TRBJ2-7 TRBV28 CASTEIKGGFYEQYF TGTGCCAGCACCGAAATAAAGGGAGGGTTCTACGAGCAGTACTTC
. . TRBJ2-2 TRBV9 CASSAALNTGELFF TGTGCCAGCAGCGCAGCCCTAAACACCGGGGAGCTGTTTTTT
. . TRBJ2-5 TRBV11-2 CASSPGSRGAKTQYF TGTGCCAGCAGCCCGGGGTCGCGCGGGGCCAAGACCCAGTACTTC
. TRBD2 TRBJ2-7 TRBV6-5 CASSKGLAGKEQYF TGTGCCAGCAGTAAGGGACTAGCGGGCAAGGAGCAGTACTTC
. . TRBJ2-7 TRBV11-2 CASSSHGRLEQYF TGTGCCAGCAGCTCACATGGACGTCTCGAGCAGTACTTC
. . TRBJ2-7 TRBV20-1 CSARVDYEQYF TGCAGTGCTAGAGTAGACTACGAGCAGTACTTC
. . TRBJ2-1 TRBV5-1 CASFSLYGGEQFF TGCGCCAGCTTCTCTTTATACGGCGGTGAGCAGTTCTTC
. . TRBJ2-2 TRBV6-4 CASRTHINTGELFF TGTGCCAGCAGGACACATATCAACACCGGGGAGCTGTTTTTT
. . TRBJ1-2 TRBV20-1 CSARAIWGYTF TGCAGTGCTAGAGCCATATGGGGCTACACCTTC
. . TRBJ1-5 TRBV11-2 CASSPDRDQPQHF TGTGCCAGCAGCCCGGACAGAGATCAGCCCCAGCATTTT
. . TRBJ2-2 TRBV5-1 CASKDTGELFF TGCGCCAGCAAGGACACCGGGGAGCTGTTTTTT
. TRBD2 TRBJ2-3 TRBV11-2 CASSRTAGGPTDTQYF TGTGCCAGCAGCCGAACTGCGGGGGGACCCACAGATACGCAGTATTTT
. TRBD2 TRBJ2-7 TRBV11-3 CASSLSGSSYEQYF TGTGCCAGCAGCCTTAGCGGGAGCTCCTACGAGCAGTACTTC
. . TRBJ2-2 TRBV7-2 CASSFETHITGELFF TGTGCCAGCAGCTTCGAAACTCACATCACCGGGGAGCTGTTTTTT
. . TRBJ1-1 TRBV7-9 CASSFTNTEAFF TGTGCCAGCAGCTTTACTAACACTGAAGCTTTCTTT
. . TRBJ1-1 TRBV19 CASIRGGYTEAFF TGTGCCAGTATCCGGGGGGGGTACACTGAAGCTTTCTTT
. . TRBJ1-4 TRBV6-5 CAHGFATNEKLFF TGTGCTCATGGGTTTGCAACTAATGAAAAACTGTTTTTT
few . TRBJ1-2 TRBV7-2 CASSLDGTPNYGYTF TGTGCCAGCAGCTTAGATGGCACCCCTAACTATGGCTACACCTTC
. . TRBJ1-4 TRBV19 CASSIVYGQKLFF TGTGCCAGTAGTATAGTTTATGGACAAAAACTGTTTTTT
. TRBD2 TRBJ2-7 TRBV13 CASSGGAYEQYF TGTGCCAGCAGTGGGGGGGCCTACGAGCAGTACTTC
. . TRBJ1-1 TRBV9 CASSVAGANTEAFF TGTGCCAGCAGCGTAGCCGGGGCGAACACTGAAGCTTTCTTT
. TRBD1 TRBJ1-2 TRBV4-3 CASSQTGNYGYTF TGCGCCAGCAGCCAGACAGGGAACTATGGCTACACCTTC
once . TRBJ1-5 TRBV7-9 CASSLGLGQGGDQPQHF TGTGCCAGCAGCTTAGGCCTGGGGCAGGGAGGAGATCAGCCCCAGCATTTT
. TRBD1 TRBJ2-3 TRBV2 CASSEDRSASTDTQYF TGTGCCAGCAGCGAGGACAGGTCGGCTAGCACAGATACGCAGTATTTT
few TRBD1 TRBJ1-2 TRBV10-3 CAARGGGVGGYTF TGTGCCGCCCGGGGAGGGGGCGTCGGTGGCTACACCTTC